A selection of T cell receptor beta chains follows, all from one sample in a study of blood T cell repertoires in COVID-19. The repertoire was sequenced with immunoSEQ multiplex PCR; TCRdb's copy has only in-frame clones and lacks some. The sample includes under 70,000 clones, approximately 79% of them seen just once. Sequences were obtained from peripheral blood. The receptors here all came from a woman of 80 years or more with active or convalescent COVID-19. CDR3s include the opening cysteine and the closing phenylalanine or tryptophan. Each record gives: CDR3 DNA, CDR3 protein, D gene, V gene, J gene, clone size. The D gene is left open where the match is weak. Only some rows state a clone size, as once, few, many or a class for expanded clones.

TGTGCCAGCAGCGCCGCAGCAGGGCCCCAGCATTTT	CASSAAAGPQHF	-	TRBV14	TRBJ1-5	-
TGTGCCAGTGCCAGGGACAGCTCCTACGAGCAGTACTTC	CASARDSSYEQYF	TRBD1	TRBV6-6	TRBJ2-7	-
TGTGCCAGCAGCCAAGCCTCTAGCGGGGTGACAGATACGCAGTATTTT	CASSQASSGVTDTQYF	TRBD2	TRBV4-2	TRBJ2-3	few
TGCGCCAGCAGCCCTTACCTACAGGTGTGGCTAGCTGAAGCTTTCTTT	CASSPYLQVWLAEAFF	-	TRBV23-1	TRBJ1-1	-
TGTGCCACCAGCAGAGAACTAGCGGGGGGGCTGTTCACCGGGGAGCTGTTTTTT	CATSRELAGGLFTGELFF	TRBD2	TRBV15	TRBJ2-2	-
TGCAGCGTGGGGACAGTCGAAAAACTGTTTTTT	CSVGTVEKLFF	TRBD1	TRBV29-1	TRBJ1-4	few
TGTGCCAGCTCACCCCCAAACTCTGGAAACACCATATATTTT	CASSPPNSGNTIYF	-	TRBV18	TRBJ1-3	-
TGTGCCAGCAGCCGAAGGACAGCCTCCTATGGCTACACCTTC	CASSRRTASYGYTF	-	TRBV3-1/TRBV3-2	TRBJ1-2	-
TGTGCCAGCAGTTTCTTTCGCAGGGGGGATCAGCCCCAGCATTTT	CASSFFRRGDQPQHF	TRBD1	TRBV28	TRBJ1-5	-
TGTGCCAGCAGCGCATTCGGTACTGGGAACACCGGGGAGCTGTTTTTT	CASSAFGTGNTGELFF	-	TRBV9	TRBJ2-2	once
TGTGCCAGCAGCTGGGGACAGGGAGTCGGAAACACCATATATTTT	CASSWGQGVGNTIYF	TRBD1	TRBV5-4	TRBJ1-3	-
TGTGCCAGCAGCTTACAAGGGGGAGCTGGAAACACCATATATTTT	CASSLQGGAGNTIYF	-	TRBV7-7	TRBJ1-3	-
TGTGCCAGCTCACTTAATTCCGGGACAGGGGCGTTGGGGGCTGAAGCTTTCTTT	CASSLNSGTGALGAEAFF	TRBD1	TRBV18	TRBJ1-1	-
TGTGCCAGCAGTGATGGGACAGGGCTCAACGAGCAGTACTTC	CASSDGTGLNEQYF	TRBD1	TRBV6-1	TRBJ2-7	once
TGTGCCAGCAGAGTCGGGACAGGGCCCCCTCGGGGCTACACCTTC	CASRVGTGPPRGYTF	TRBD1	TRBV6-5	TRBJ1-2	few
TGTGCCATCAGTGAGGCGGGACAGGGGGCATACGAGCAGTACTTC	CAISEAGQGAYEQYF	TRBD1	TRBV10-3	TRBJ2-7	-
TGTGCCAGCAGGGCCGGGACACTATCTGAAGCTTTCTTT	CASRAGTLSEAFF	-	TRBV6-4	TRBJ1-1	-
TGTGCCCGCAGCCAAGGAGCCGCGGGGGGGGACCAAGAGACCCAGTACTTC	CARSQGAAGGDQETQYF	TRBD2	TRBV3-1/TRBV3-2	TRBJ2-5	-
TGCGCCAGCAGCCAATCGGGACTGACTAGCAATCAGCCCCAGCATTTT	CASSQSGLTSNQPQHF	-	TRBV4-1	TRBJ1-5	-
TGTGCCAGCAGTGAGGGACAGGGGAGCAATCAGCCCCAGCATTTT	CASSEGQGSNQPQHF	TRBD1	TRBV6-1	TRBJ1-5	-
TGCGCCAGCAGCTTGGATCGGAGCAATCAGCCCCAGCATTTT	CASSLDRSNQPQHF	-	TRBV5-1	TRBJ1-5	-
TGTGCCTGGATGGGGCGGGGGGGCCGAGAGACCCAGTACTTC	CAWMGRGGRETQYF	TRBD2	TRBV30	TRBJ2-5	-
TGTGCCAGCAGCGTAGATCCACAGGGCATCTATGGCTACACCTTC	CASSVDPQGIYGYTF	-	TRBV2	TRBJ1-2	-
TGTGCCAGCAGTCCGGACAGGGGCGTGTTGGGGTCTAAAGCTTTCTTT	CASSPDRGVLGSKAFF	TRBD1	TRBV2	TRBJ1-1	-
TGTGCCAGCAGCTCGGGACTATCTGGAAACACCATATATTTT	CASSSGLSGNTIYF	-	TRBV11-3	TRBJ1-3	-
TGTGCCAGCAGCATTAGGACGGTGGGGAGGGGGACAGATACGCAGTATTTT	CASSIRTVGRGTDTQYF	-	TRBV5-5	TRBJ2-3	-
TGTGCCAGCAGCTTAGGGGGCCACCTCTATGGCTACACCTTC	CASSLGGHLYGYTF	-	TRBV7-9	TRBJ1-2	-
TGTGCCAGTAGTATGGTCAGGGGTGTCGCACCCCTCCACTTT	CASSMVRGVAPLHF	-	TRBV19	TRBJ1-6	-
TGTGCCAGCACCCTCCCGGGGACAGGGGGCTCCTATGGCTACACCTTC	CASTLPGTGGSYGYTF	TRBD1	TRBV7-2	TRBJ1-2	-
TGTGCCAGCAGCACGGACAGGGTGGCTGAAGCTTTCTTT	CASSTDRVAEAFF	TRBD1	TRBV7-3	TRBJ1-1	-
TGTGCCAGCAGTGACACCGATCGAGGGGAAAAACTGTTTTTT	CASSDTDRGEKLFF	-	TRBV25-1	TRBJ1-4	-
TGCGCCAGCAGCTCTGAGCCCAGGGCAGGTGAGCAGTTCTTC	CASSSEPRAGEQFF	-	TRBV5-1	TRBJ2-1	-
TGTGCCAGCAGTTCCAACCCCCCTGGCGGGGTCACAGATACGCAGTATTTT	CASSSNPPGGVTDTQYF	-	TRBV27	TRBJ2-3	-
TGTGCCAGTATGAAAGAGGCTGAAGCTTTCTTT	CASMKEAEAFF	-	TRBV19	TRBJ1-1	once
TGTGCCAGCAGTGAGACACCCTCGACAGATACGCAGTATTTT	CASSETPSTDTQYF	-	TRBV6-4	TRBJ2-3	-
TGTGCCACCGGGACAGCGAACACCGGGGAGCTGTTTTTT	CATGTANTGELFF	TRBD1	TRBV10-3	TRBJ2-2	many
TGCGCCAGCAGGATCAGCGGGGGGACCCCCTACAATGAGCAGTTCTTC	CASRISGGTPYNEQFF	TRBD2	TRBV5-1	TRBJ2-1	-
TGTGCCAGCAGCACCTATAACGGGGGGGCCAAAGAGACCCAGTACTTC	CASSTYNGGAKETQYF	TRBD2	TRBV5-4	TRBJ2-5	-
TGTGCCAGCTCAACGGATCAGGTAGTTGGCACTGAAGCTTTCTTT	CASSTDQVVGTEAFF	-	TRBV18	TRBJ1-1	-
TGCGCCAGCAGCTTGTCAGGGAGAAACACCATATATTTT	CASSLSGRNTIYF	-	TRBV5-1	TRBJ1-3	-
TGTGCCAGCAGGGGGGGATCTAATGAAAAACTGTTTTTT	CASRGGSNEKLFF	-	TRBV5-5	TRBJ1-4	once
TGTGCCAGCTCACCCTTCGCATCCCGGACAGGGTATAACTATGGCTACACCTTC	CASSPFASRTGYNYGYTF	TRBD1	TRBV18	TRBJ1-2	-
TGTGCCAGCAAACCCCAGGGCCAAGAGACCCAGTACTTC	CASKPQGQETQYF	-	TRBV25-1	TRBJ2-5	-
TGTGCCAGCAGCACCACCGGGACAGCACTATGGCCCCTCCACTTT	CASSTTGTALWPLHF	TRBD1	TRBV5-8	TRBJ1-6	few
TGTGCCAGCAGTTCTCGGAACTATGGCTACACCTTC	CASSSRNYGYTF	-	TRBV12-3/TRBV12-4	TRBJ1-2	-
TGCGCCAGCAGCTTGGGCCGCCGAGGGGAGACCCAGTACTTC	CASSLGRRGETQYF	-	TRBV5-1	TRBJ2-5	-
TGTGCCAGCAGTCCCCGGTTGAACACTGAAGCTTTCTTT	CASSPRLNTEAFF	-	TRBV12-3/TRBV12-4	TRBJ1-1	-
TGTGCCAGCAGTTACTCACCACTGGACACCGGGGAGCTGTTTTTT	CASSYSPLDTGELFF	-	TRBV6-5	TRBJ2-2	-
TGCGCCAGCAGTGAGTCGGTGTGGCAGATCTCCTACGAGCAGTACTTC	CASSESVWQISYEQYF	-	TRBV10-2	TRBJ2-7	-
TGTGCCAGTAGTCCTACCGAGGGACAGGGGCAGTATTTT	CASSPTEGQGQYF	TRBD1	TRBV19	TRBJ2-3	-
TGTGCCAGCAGCTTCCGATCCGGGACAGGGGGGGTTTTGCAGCATTTT	CASSFRSGTGGVLQHF	TRBD1	TRBV7-8	TRBJ1-5	few
TGCGCCAGCAGACCCCGGGGGGGGACCTACAATGAGCAGTTCTTC	CASRPRGGTYNEQFF	TRBD2	TRBV10-2	TRBJ2-1	-
TGTGCCAGCAGCTTACCTGGACAGGGCGAAAAACTGTTTTTT	CASSLPGQGEKLFF	TRBD1	TRBV5-4	TRBJ1-4	-
TGTGCCAGCAGTAACAATCAGGGTTTTTATGGCTACACCTTC	CASSNNQGFYGYTF	-	TRBV7-9	TRBJ1-2	-
TGTGCCAGCAGTGAAGTCCGGGGGGGGGCTTATCAGCCCCAGCATTTT	CASSEVRGGAYQPQHF	-	TRBV6-1	TRBJ1-5	-
TGTGCCAGCAGCCAAGGGAGTATTGATGCAGCTTTCTTT	CASSQGSIDAAFF	-	TRBV4-2	TRBJ1-1	-
TGTGCCAGCAGCTCTTCAGGGGGTAATTCACCCCTCCACTTT	CASSSSGGNSPLHF	TRBD1	TRBV7-3	TRBJ1-6	-
TGTGCCAGCAGCCTAGCGGGCAGAGCCTACAATGAGCAGTTCTTC	CASSLAGRAYNEQFF	TRBD2	TRBV27	TRBJ2-1	-
TGTGCCAGCAGCCAAGAGACGGGCAGGGGTGGTGGCTACACCTTC	CASSQETGRGGGYTF	-	TRBV14	TRBJ1-2	-
TGTGCCAGCAGCCAAGATGTGGCGGGGGCTGGGCGCGAGCAGTACTTC	CASSQDVAGAGREQYF	-	TRBV3-1/TRBV3-2	TRBJ2-7	-